This T cell receptor beta chain is drawn from a study of blood T cell repertoires in COVID-19. Trimming cost V 0 bases and J 4 bases, with 18 bases left between them. The CDR3 is made up of 17 amino acids. Germline loops: CDR1 SGHTA, CDR2 FQGNSA. Sequencing was performed with immunoSEQ multiplex PCR; in TCRdb, only in-frame clones are kept and a portion is missing. The table records 200,000 to 250,000 clones, roughly nine tenths of them present only once. This clonotype was obtained from a man aged 60 to 75 who had recovered from COVID-19. This sequence joins TRBV7-2 and TRBJ1-1; tentatively, D is TRBD1 (5 bases). Sequencing was performed on peripheral blood. The CDR3 DNA sequence: TGTGCCAGCAGCTTAGCGGGAGTTGGGGGACTAGGCACTGAAGCTTTCTTT. It encodes CASSLAGVGGLGTEAFF.